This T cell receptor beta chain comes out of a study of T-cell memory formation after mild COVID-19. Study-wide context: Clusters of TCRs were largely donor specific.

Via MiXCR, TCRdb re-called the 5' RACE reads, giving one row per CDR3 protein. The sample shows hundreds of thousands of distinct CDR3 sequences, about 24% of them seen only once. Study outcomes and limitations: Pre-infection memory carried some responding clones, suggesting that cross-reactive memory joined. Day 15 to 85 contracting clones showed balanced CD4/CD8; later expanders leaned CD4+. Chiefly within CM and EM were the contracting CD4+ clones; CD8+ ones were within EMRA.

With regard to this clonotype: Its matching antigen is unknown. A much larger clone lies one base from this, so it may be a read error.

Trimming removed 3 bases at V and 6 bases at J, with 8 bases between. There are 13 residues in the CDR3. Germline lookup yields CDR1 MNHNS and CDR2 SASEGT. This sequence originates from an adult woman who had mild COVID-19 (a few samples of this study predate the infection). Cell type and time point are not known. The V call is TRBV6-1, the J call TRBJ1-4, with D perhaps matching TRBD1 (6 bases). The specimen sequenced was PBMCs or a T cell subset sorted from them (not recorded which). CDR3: CASSDYRDEKLFF. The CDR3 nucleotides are TGTGCCAGCAGTGATTACAGGGATGAAAAACTGTTTTTT.